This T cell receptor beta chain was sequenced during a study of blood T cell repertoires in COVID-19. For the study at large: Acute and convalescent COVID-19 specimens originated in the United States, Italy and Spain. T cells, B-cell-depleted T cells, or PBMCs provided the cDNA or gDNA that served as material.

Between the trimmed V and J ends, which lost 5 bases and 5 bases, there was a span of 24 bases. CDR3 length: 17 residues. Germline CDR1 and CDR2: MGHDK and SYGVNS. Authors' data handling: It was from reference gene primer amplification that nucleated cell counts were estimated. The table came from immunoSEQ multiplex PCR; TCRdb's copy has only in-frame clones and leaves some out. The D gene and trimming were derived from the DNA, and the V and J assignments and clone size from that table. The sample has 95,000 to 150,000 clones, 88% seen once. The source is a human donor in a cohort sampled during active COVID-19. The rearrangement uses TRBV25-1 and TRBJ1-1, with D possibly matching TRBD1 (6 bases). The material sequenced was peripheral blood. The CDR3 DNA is TGTGCCAGCAGTAAGGACTGGCGCGGGGGCCGGAAAACTGAAGCTTTCTTT. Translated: CASSKDWRGGRKTEAFF.